The 32 T cell receptor beta chains reported below all come from one sample, sequenced in a study of blood T cell repertoires in COVID-19. Profiled with immunoSEQ multiplex PCR; TCRdb holds only in-frame clones, not every one. The data hold 55,000 to 75,000 clones, with just over 85% observed a single time. The sequencing input was peripheral blood. Receptors originate from a man between 50 and 59 years old with acute or convalescent COVID-19.

The chain links TRBV13 to TRBJ2-1; a weak D match, TRBD1 (5 bases). The CDR3 runs 12 residues. Trimming took 5 bases from V and 11 from J, leaving 13 bases between them. CDR1 PRHDT and CDR2 FYEKMQ come from the germline V gene (reference sequence). CDR3 protein: CASSSDEDKQFF. The CDR3 DNA follows: TGTGCCAGCAGCAGTGACGAGGACAAGCAGTTCTTC.

V gene TRBV3-1 (or the pseudogene TRBV3-2) combines with J gene TRBJ2-2, with D perhaps TRBD2 (5 bases). The CDR3 loop spans 16 amino acids. V was trimmed by 0 bases and J by 1 base, leaving 9 bases between them. Germline V gives CDR1 LGHDT, CDR2 YNNKEL (reference sequence). DNA for the CDR3: TGTGCCAGCAGCCAAGATACTAGTCGGAACACCGGGGAGCTGTTTTTT. Protein product: CASSQDTSRNTGELFF.

This clone showed up just once. This chain links TRBV28 with TRBJ1-4; 8 bases match TRBD1. The CDR3 is 16 amino acids. Germline-derived CDR1 and CDR2 are MDHEN and SYDVKM. The V and J ends lost 6 bases and 2 bases, in that order; junction bases with no gene match: 8. CDR3 DNA sequence: TGTGCCAGCAGACAAAACAGGGGGTGGACTAATGAAAAACTGTTTTTT. It specifies CASRQNRGWTNEKLFF.

The rearrangement uses TRBV18 and TRBJ1-5; 10 nucleotides align to TRBD1. The CDR3 is 17 amino acids. CDR1 and CDR2 from the germline V gene are KGHSH and LQKENI. The V segment lost 3 bases and the J segment 5 bases; nucleotides outside the gene matches: 10. As DNA, the CDR3 is TGTGCCAGCTCACCCGGGACAGGGGATAACAGGCATCAGCCCCAGCATTTT. It yields the protein CASSPGTGDNRHQPQHF.

The chain recombines TRBV4-1 with TRBJ1-4; 10 bases agree with TRBD1. V lost 1 base to trimming and J lost 6 bases; unmatched junction nucleotides: 11. CDR3 length equals 18 residues. The germline CDR1 and CDR2 sequences are MGHRA and YSYEKL. The CDR3 DNA reads TGCGCCAGCAGCCAAGGGGAATATCGTGGGACAGGGGATGAAAAACTGTTTTTT. This codes for CASSQGEYRGTGDEKLFF.

The chain has TRBV18 and TRBJ1-1; D is perhaps TRBD1 (5 bases). The CDR3 spans 16 residues. Germline V gene sequence: CDR1 KGHSH, CDR2 LQKENI. V lost 1 base and J 5 bases, leaving 17 bases between the germline ends. The CDR3 sequence: CASSPRDEEGGTEAFF. The CDR3 region has the DNA TGTGCCAGCTCACCACGGGACGAAGAGGGAGGTACTGAAGCTTTCTTT.

The chain links TRBV5-6 to TRBJ2-7, with TRBD1 matching over 7 bases. Germline-derived CDR1 and CDR2 are SGHDT and YYEEEE. This CDR3 is built from 15 residues. Trimming at V came to 2 bases and at J to 4 bases, leaving 9 bases not matched to a gene. CDR3 in amino acids: CASSLNGRGLYEQYF. DNA for the CDR3: TGTGCCAGCAGCTTAAACGGAAGGGGGCTGTACGAGCAGTACTTC.

This chain links TRBV19 with TRBJ2-4, with unresolved D. V was clipped by 5 bases and J by 0 bases, with 11 bases between them. Germline CDR1 LNHDA, CDR2 SQIVND (reference sequence). The CDR3 has 15 amino acids. DNA of the CDR3: TGTGCCAGTAGTCCGCCCGAGTTAGCCAAAAACATTCAGTACTTC. This sequence encodes CASSPPELAKNIQYF. Supplemented by reference TRBV19 and TRBJ2-4, the full variable domain reads DGGITQSPKYLFRKEGQNVTLSCEQNLNHDAMYWYRQDPGQGLRLIYYSQIVNDFQKGDIAEGYSVSREKKESFPLTVTSAQKNPTAFYLCASSPPELAKNIQYFGAGTRLSVL.

The J gene is TRBJ2-2, the V gene TRBV10-3; 7 bases line up with TRBD1. Looked up from germline, CDR1 is ENHRY and CDR2 is SYGVKD. After removal of 2 bases from V and 5 bases from J, the junction contained 5 bases not matched to a gene. This CDR3 contains 15 residues. The CDR3 region is CAISEKGAPTGELFF. The CDR3, as DNA: TGTGCCATCAGTGAGAAGGGGGCGCCGACCGGGGAGCTGTTTTTT.

The chain has TRBV19 and TRBJ2-1; TRBD1 matches 9 bases. The CDR3 spans 15 residues. The junction had 8 bases not matched to a gene; V was cut back by 5 bases and J by 6 bases. Germline values: CDR1 LNHDA, CDR2 SQIVND (reference sequence). This chain's CDR3 is CASSHGTGFVNEQFF. DNA of the CDR3: TGTGCCAGTAGTCACGGGACAGGGTTCGTCAATGAGCAGTTCTTC.

The genes are TRBV5-4 and TRBJ2-7; D call uncertain. V was trimmed by 4 bases and J by 0 bases, leaving 14 bases between them. The germline gives CDR1 SGHNT, CDR2 YYREEE (reference sequence). CDR3 size: 15 residues. CDR3 sequence reads: CASSPGGSSSYEQYF. The CDR3, as DNA: TGTGCCAGCAGCCCCGGCGGCAGTAGCTCCTACGAGCAGTACTTC.

The chain links TRBV7-3 to TRBJ2-1; D gene ambiguous. V shed 2 bases and J shed 2 bases, with 10 bases lying between them. Germline-derived CDR1 and CDR2 are SGHTA and FQGTGA. The CDR3 spans 15 residues. Written as DNA, the CDR3 is TGTGCCAGCAGCTTACGAGACTCACCCTACAATGAGCAGTTCTTC. Its protein is CASSLRDSPYNEQFF.

The chain is built from TRBV6-1 and TRBJ1-3; D not resolved. The CDR3 is made up of 17 amino acids. Trimming cost V 0 bases and J 4 bases, with 16 bases left between them. Germline V CDR1 and CDR2: MNHNS, SASEGT. In DNA form, the CDR3 reads TGTGCCAGCAGTGAAGCCTTCGGGTGGCCGGGAGGAAACACCATATATTTT. Protein sequence: CASSEAFGWPGGNTIYF.

V usage is TRBV5-1 and J usage is TRBJ1-5; possible D gene TRBD1, 6 bases. With 0 bases removed from V and 6 bases from J, the gap between germline ends came to 10 bases. Germline V CDR1 and CDR2: SGHRS, YFSETQ. There are 14 residues in the CDR3. The CDR3, as DNA: TGCGCCAGCAGCTTGGGGGTGGGGGCTCAGCCCCAGCATTTT. This gives the protein CASSLGVGAQPQHF.

Only one count was recorded for this clone. The chain joins TRBV6-4 to TRBJ2-3; 7 bases map to TRBD1. Germline lookup yields CDR1 MRHNA and CDR2 SNTAGT. The CDR3 is 13 amino acids. Germline trimming cut 7 bases from V and 0 bases from J; bases unmatched to any gene: 1. The CDR3 here is CASKGQSTDTQYF. DNA for the CDR3: TGTGCCAGCAAGGGACAGAGCACAGATACGCAGTATTTT.

The chain has TRBV27 and TRBJ1-2; 7 nucleotides match TRBD1. The CDR3 loop spans 15 amino acids. Per germline, CDR1 MNHEY and CDR2 SMNVEV (reference sequence). Trimming cost V 5 bases and J 4 bases; bases outside gene matches: 10. The CDR3 protein is CASSEGQTLFYGYTF. CDR3 nucleotide sequence: TGTGCCAGCAGTGAGGGACAGACACTCTTCTATGGCTACACCTTC.

V usage is TRBV28 and J usage is TRBJ2-3; 9 bases are a match to TRBD2. V dropped 5 bases and J dropped 1; count of bases not matched to a gene: 4. There are 15 residues in the CDR3. Germline CDR1 is MDHEN and CDR2 is SYDVKM. In nucleotides, the CDR3 is TGTGCCAGCAGTCGACTAGCGGACCGCACAGATACGCAGTATTTT. This translates into CASSRLADRTDTQYF.

V usage is TRBV4-1 and J usage is TRBJ1-2; TRBD1 agrees at 8 bases. Losses at the gene ends were 0 bases for V and 0 bases for J; bases not matched to a gene: 3. Germline loops: CDR1 MGHRA, CDR2 YSYEKL. The CDR3 sequence is 16 residues long. Here the CDR3 DNA reads TGCGCCAGCAGCCAAGAAGGGACAGGCACTAACTATGGCTACACCTTC. It translates to CASSQEGTGTNYGYTF.

The gene calls are TRBV20-1 and TRBJ1-2; 8 bases are a match to TRBD1. The germline gives CDR1 DFQATT, CDR2 SNEGSKA (reference sequence). With 3 bases clipped from V and 7 bases from J, the junction kept 7 bases outside the gene matches. This CDR3 is 13 amino acids long. The CDR3 here is CSASPDRATGYTF. The CDR3 DNA reads TGCAGTGCTAGTCCGGACAGGGCCACTGGCTACACCTTC.

The chain uses TRBV5-1 and TRBJ2-1; D call uncertain. The CDR3 has 15 residues. The germline V gene encodes CDR1 SGHRS and CDR2 YFSETQ. V lost 0 bases and J lost 2, with 9 bases in between. CDR3 region: CASSLGQATYNEQFF. CDR3 sequence (DNA): TGCGCCAGCAGCTTGGGGCAGGCGACCTACAATGAGCAGTTCTTC.

The gene calls are TRBV5-1 and TRBJ2-2, with 10 bases lining up with TRBD1. This CDR3 region has 17 residues. The trim removed 3 bases at V and 3 bases at J, leaving 8 bases unmatched. Germline lookup yields CDR1 SGHRS and CDR2 YFSETQ. The CDR3 loop is CASSSRAGTGDTGELFF. As DNA, the CDR3 is TGCGCCAGCAGCTCAAGGGCCGGGACAGGGGACACCGGGGAGCTGTTTTTT.

V usage is TRBV2 and J usage is TRBJ1-5, with a tentative D call TRBD1 (5 bases). The V gene's germline CDR1 is SNHLY and CDR2 FYNNEI. Trimming left V 1 base short and J 4 bases short, with 14 bases between. CDR3 length equals 16 residues. CDR3 protein: CASSEGGRYRNQPQHF. Written as DNA, the CDR3 is TGTGCCAGCAGTGAAGGGGGCAGGTATAGAAATCAGCCCCAGCATTTT. The entire variable domain, with the rest obtained from reference TRBV2 and TRBJ1-5, is as follows: EPEVTQTPSHQVTQMGQEVILRCVPISNHLYFYWYRQILGQKVEFLVSFYNNEISEKSEIFDDQFSVERPDGSNFTLKIRSTKLEDSAMYFCASSEGGRYRNQPQHFGDGTRLSIL.

The V and J genes are TRBV19 and TRBJ1-5, with 8 nucleotides matching TRBD1. Germline V gene sequence: CDR1 LNHDA, CDR2 SQIVND (reference sequence). The V gene end was trimmed by 3 bases and the J gene end by 5 bases; junction bases not matched to a gene: 6. The CDR3 has 15 residues. CDR3 DNA: TGTGCCAGTAGTATGTCTGGACAGGGACATCAGCCCCAGCATTTT. Amino acid sequence: CASSMSGQGHQPQHF.

The rearrangement links TRBV3-1 (or the pseudogene TRBV3-2) to TRBJ2-7, with a tentative D call TRBD2 (6 bases). The ends were cut back, 3 bases at V and 5 bases at J, with 17 bases in the middle. Looked up from germline, CDR1 is LGHDT and CDR2 is YNNKEL (reference sequence). The CDR3 runs 15 residues. Here the CDR3 DNA reads TGTGCCAGCAGCCAGATGGGTGGGGGGATGGACGAGCAGTACTTC. Residues: CASSQMGGGMDEQYF.

The chain carries TRBV15 and TRBJ1-5; D is ambiguous. V lost 0 bases, J lost 4 bases, and 16 bases lay in between. The CDR3 loop spans 17 amino acids. Germline V CDR1 and CDR2: LNHNV, YYDKDF (reference sequence). CDR3 loop: CATSRDPGGGSNQPQHF. The CDR3 DNA reads as TGTGCCACCAGCAGAGATCCCGGTGGAGGTAGTAATCAGCCCCAGCATTTT.

This rearrangement joins TRBV2 to TRBJ2-3; TRBD1 is a possible D gene (5 bases). The CDR3 runs 15 residues. V was pared by 9 bases and J by 0 bases, with 16 bases between. Germline V gene sequence: CDR1 SNHLY, CDR2 FYNNEI. In DNA, the CDR3 is TGTGCCAGTTTATCCTTCAGGGATAGCACAGATACGCAGTATTTT. This gives the protein CASLSFRDSTDTQYF.

The chain uses TRBV4-1 and TRBJ2-3; D is possibly TRBD2 (6 bases). The length of the CDR3 is 14 residues. Germline-derived CDR1 and CDR2 are MGHRA and YSYEKL. Trimming took off 1 base at V and 3 bases at J, with 8 bases between the two ends. Here the CDR3 DNA reads TGCGCCAGCAGCCAAGCGGGGACTACAGATACGCAGTATTTT. It yields the protein CASSQAGTTDTQYF.

The chain couples TRBV5-4 to TRBJ2-3, with TRBD2 matching 8 bases. Unmatched junction bases numbered 13, after V lost 9 bases and J lost 4 bases. Germline V gene sequence: CDR1 SGHNT, CDR2 YYREEE (reference sequence). The CDR3 runs to 15 residues. Here the CDR3 reads CAINPRGGKADTQYF. The CDR3 DNA is TGTGCCATCAACCCTCGGGGGGGGAAGGCAGATACGCAGTATTTT. Combining the CDR3 with reference TRBV5-4 and TRBJ2-3 gives the whole variable domain ETGVTQSPTHLIKTRGQQVTLRCSSQSGHNTVSWYQQALGQGPQFIFQYYREEENGRGNFPPRFSGLQFPNYSSELNVNALELDDSALYLCAINPRGGKADTQYFGPGTRLTVL.

V and J are TRBV28 and TRBJ1-1; no definite D call. The CDR3 extends over 14 amino acids. CDR1 is MDHEN and CDR2 is SYDVKM in the germline V gene. Trimming removed 8 bases from V and 1 base from J, with 14 bases in between. CDR3 nucleotides: TGTGCCAGCGCCCCGGGAGCGAGGAACACTGAAGCTTTCTTT. Protein sequence: CASAPGARNTEAFF.

This clone appeared once. The chain recombines TRBV5-4 with TRBJ2-5; 7 bases match TRBD2. The germline CDR1 and CDR2 sequences are SGHNT and YYREEE (reference sequence). The CDR3 has 17 residues. V trimming: 1 base; J trimming: 1 base; junction bases outside the gene matches: 10. In nucleotides, the CDR3 is TGTGCCAGCAGCTTGACTCCGGGACTACCTACCCAAGAGACCCAGTACTTC. It yields the protein CASSLTPGLPTQETQYF. Full variable domain (outside the CDR3, taken from reference TRBV5-4 and TRBJ2-5): ETGVTQSPTHLIKTRGQQVTLRCSSQSGHNTVSWYQQALGQGPQFIFQYYREEENGRGNFPPRFSGLQFPNYSSELNVNALELDDSALYLCASSLTPGLPTQETQYFGPGTRLLVL.

The chain carries TRBV25-1 and TRBJ2-7; tentative D call: TRBD2 (6 bases). This CDR3 contains 14 residues. V shed 3 bases and J shed 3 bases, with 12 bases lying between them. Germline CDR1 is MGHDK and CDR2 is SYGVNS. CDR3 residues: CASSDAGSFYEQYF. DNA for the CDR3: TGTGCCAGCAGTGACGCGGGGTCCTTCTACGAGCAGTACTTC.

This clone showed up just once. The gene calls are TRBV5-4 and TRBJ2-5, with 8 bases fitting TRBD2. Germline V gene data show CDR1 as SGHNT and CDR2 as YYREEE (reference sequence). The CDR3 covers 17 residues. Trimming removed 3 bases from V and 5 bases from J; junction bases left unmatched: 15. DNA of the CDR3: TGTGCCAGCAGCTCCGCTCCGAGGGGTAGCGGGATTGAGACCCAGTACTTC. Amino acids: CASSSAPRGSGIETQYF.